The entry that follows covers one T cell receptor beta chain sequence. Its specificity is not known. This entry belongs to a study of T cell responses to AZD1222 COVID-19 vaccine. Points from the study as a whole: Sampling that yielded the repertoires occurred only after the peak T cell response. Unmutated variant regions are reportedly the target of nearly half of TCRs that are spike-specific. Baseline antibody screening turned up just a handful of seropositive AZD1222 recipients. Donors in the cohort were predominantly white British and more often female, and clonal diversity was possibly underestimated.

The junction had 8 bases not matched to a gene; V was cut back by 5 bases and J by 5 bases. The CDR3 sequence is 16 residues long. Germline CDR1 and CDR2: LNHDA and SQIVND (reference sequence). Some clones are missing from TCRdb's copy, which holds only in-frame ones; the method was immunoSEQ multiplex PCR. This sample has about 150,000 clones; roughly 90% occur once, and the top ten carry 5.5%. The sequencing here drew on peripheral blood, taken on day 0 of MenACWY control vaccination. The origin of this receptor is an adult in good health. V is TRBV19 and J is TRBJ1-6; 8 bases agree with TRBD1. The CDR3 DNA reads TGTGCCAGTAGTCCCCTGACAGGGGCCAATAATTCACCCCTCCACTTT. As protein: CASSPLTGANNSPLHF.